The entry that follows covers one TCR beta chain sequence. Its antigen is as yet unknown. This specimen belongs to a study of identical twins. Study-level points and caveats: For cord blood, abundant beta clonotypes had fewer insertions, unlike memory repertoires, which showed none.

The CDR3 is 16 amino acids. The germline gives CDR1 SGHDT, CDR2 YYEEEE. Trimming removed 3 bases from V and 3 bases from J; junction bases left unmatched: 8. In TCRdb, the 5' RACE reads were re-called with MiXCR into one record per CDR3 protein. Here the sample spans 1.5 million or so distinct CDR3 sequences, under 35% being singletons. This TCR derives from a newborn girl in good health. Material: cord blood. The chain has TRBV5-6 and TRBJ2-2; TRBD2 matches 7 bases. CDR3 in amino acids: CASSWDYSAYTGELFF. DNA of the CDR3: TGTGCCAGCAGCTGGGACTACTCCGCCTACACCGGGGAGCTGTTTTTT.